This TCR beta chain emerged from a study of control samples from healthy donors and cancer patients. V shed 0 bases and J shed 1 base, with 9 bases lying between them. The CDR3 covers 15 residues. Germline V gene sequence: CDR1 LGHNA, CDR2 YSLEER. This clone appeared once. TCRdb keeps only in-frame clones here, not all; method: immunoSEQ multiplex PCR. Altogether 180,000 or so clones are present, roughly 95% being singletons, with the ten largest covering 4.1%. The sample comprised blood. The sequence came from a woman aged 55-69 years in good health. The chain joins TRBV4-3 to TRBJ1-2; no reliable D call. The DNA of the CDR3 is TGCGCCAGCAGCCAAGACCCCACAGTTAACTATGGCTACACCTTC. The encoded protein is CASSQDPTVNYGYTF.